This T cell receptor beta chain was documented in a study of identical twins. Study results and caveats: Abundant cord blood beta clonotypes carried fewer insertions; memory repertoires showed none.

TCRdb re-derived calls from the 5' RACE reads in MiXCR, one entry per CDR3 protein. This sample has about 570,000 distinct CDR3 sequences; around a tenth occur once, and the top ten carry around 3.2%. A remark on this clonotype: Its antigen is unidentified.

Healthy Caucasians made up all donors. CDR1 and CDR2 from the germline V gene are SQVTM and ANQGSEA. Trimming cost V 4 bases and J 5 bases, with 5 bases left between them. CDR3 length equals 11 residues. Another study also made use of these data, one on yellow fever vaccine responses in identical twins. As that report states: Twins reportedly had a vaccine T cell response that seemed partly convergent, partly personalized.

The receptor's source is a woman aged 18-29 years in good health. Source material: PBMCs. V is TRBV29-1 and J is TRBJ2-2, with no clear D. The CDR3 nucleotides are TGCAGCGTTGTGGCGACCGGGGAGCTGTTTTTT. It translates to CSVVATGELFF.